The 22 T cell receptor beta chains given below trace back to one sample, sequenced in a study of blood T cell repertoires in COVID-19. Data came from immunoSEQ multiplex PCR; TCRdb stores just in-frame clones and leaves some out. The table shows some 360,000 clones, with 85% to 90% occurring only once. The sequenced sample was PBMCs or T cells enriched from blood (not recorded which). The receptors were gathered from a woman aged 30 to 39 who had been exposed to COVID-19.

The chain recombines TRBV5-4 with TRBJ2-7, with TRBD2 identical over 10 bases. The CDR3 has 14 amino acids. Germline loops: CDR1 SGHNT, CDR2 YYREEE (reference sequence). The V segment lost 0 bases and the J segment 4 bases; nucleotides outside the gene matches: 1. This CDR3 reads CASSLEREGYEQYF. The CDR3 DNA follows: TGTGCCAGCAGCTTGGAGCGGGAGGGATACGAGCAGTACTTC.

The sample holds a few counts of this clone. The DNA for the CDR3 is TGTGCCAGCAGTCTACAGGGGTTCTTGGGTAAACTGTTTTTT. It translates to CASSLQGFLGKLFF. This chain joins TRBV28 and TRBJ1-4, with 7 bases lining up with TRBD1. The germline gives CDR1 MDHEN, CDR2 SYDVKM. The CDR3 is 14 residues long. V lost 5 bases to trimming and J lost 11 bases; unmatched junction nucleotides: 11.

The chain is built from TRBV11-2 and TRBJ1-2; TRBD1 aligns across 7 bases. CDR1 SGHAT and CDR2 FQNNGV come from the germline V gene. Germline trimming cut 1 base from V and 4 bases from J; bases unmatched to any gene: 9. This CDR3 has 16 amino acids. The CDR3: CASSLAPRQGAYGYTF. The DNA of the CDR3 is TGTGCCAGCAGCTTAGCTCCGAGACAGGGCGCCTATGGCTACACCTTC.

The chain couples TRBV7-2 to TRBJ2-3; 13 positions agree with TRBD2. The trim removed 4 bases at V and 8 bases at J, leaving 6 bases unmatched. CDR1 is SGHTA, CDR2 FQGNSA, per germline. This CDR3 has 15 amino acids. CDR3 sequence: CASSSGLAGVRTQYF. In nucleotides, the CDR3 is TGTGCCAGCAGCTCTGGACTAGCGGGAGTTCGTACGCAGTATTTT.

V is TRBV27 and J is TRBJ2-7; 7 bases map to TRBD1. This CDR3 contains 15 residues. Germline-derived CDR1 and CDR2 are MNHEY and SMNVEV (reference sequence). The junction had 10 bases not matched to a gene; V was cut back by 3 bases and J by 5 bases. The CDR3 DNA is TGTGCCAGCAGTTTGATGGCAGGGGGTTCCCACGAGCAGTACTTC. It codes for CASSLMAGGSHEQYF.

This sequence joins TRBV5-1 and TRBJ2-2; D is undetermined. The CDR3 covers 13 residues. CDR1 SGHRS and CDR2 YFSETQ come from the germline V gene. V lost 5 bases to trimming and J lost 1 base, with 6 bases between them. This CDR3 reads CASRQMNTGELFF. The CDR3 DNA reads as TGCGCCAGCAGGCAGATGAACACCGGGGAGCTGTTTTTT.

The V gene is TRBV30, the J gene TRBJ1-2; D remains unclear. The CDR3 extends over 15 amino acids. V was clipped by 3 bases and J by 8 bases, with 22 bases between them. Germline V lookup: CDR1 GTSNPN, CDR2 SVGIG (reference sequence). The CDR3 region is CAWSITKEARKGYTF. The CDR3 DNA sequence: TGTGCCTGGAGCATCACAAAGGAGGCGAGAAAAGGCTACACCTTC.

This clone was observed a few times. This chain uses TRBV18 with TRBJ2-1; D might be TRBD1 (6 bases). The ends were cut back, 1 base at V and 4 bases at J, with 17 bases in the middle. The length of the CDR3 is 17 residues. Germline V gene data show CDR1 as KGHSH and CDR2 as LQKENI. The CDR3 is CASSPLASGTRYNEQFF. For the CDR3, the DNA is TGTGCCAGCTCACCACTTGCTTCCGGGACAAGATACAATGAGCAGTTCTTC.

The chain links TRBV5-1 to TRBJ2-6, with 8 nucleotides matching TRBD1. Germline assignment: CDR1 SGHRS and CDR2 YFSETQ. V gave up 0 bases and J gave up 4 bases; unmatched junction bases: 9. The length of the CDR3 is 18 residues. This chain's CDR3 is CASSLDSGGVYGANVLTF. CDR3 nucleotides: TGCGCCAGCAGCTTGGACTCAGGGGGCGTTTACGGGGCCAACGTCCTGACTTTC. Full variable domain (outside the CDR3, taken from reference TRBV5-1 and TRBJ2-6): KAGVTQTPRYLIKTRGQQVTLSCSPISGHRSVSWYQQTPGQGLQFLFEYFSETQRNKGNFPGRFSGRQFSNSRSEMNVSTLELGDSALYLCASSLDSGGVYGANVLTFGAGSRLTVL.

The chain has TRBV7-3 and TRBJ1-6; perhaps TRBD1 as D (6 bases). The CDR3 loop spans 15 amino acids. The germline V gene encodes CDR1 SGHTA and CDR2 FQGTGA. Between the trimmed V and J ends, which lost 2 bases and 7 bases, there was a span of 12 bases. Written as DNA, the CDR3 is TGTGCCAGCAGCTTATGGGGGCCGGAGAATTCACCCCTCCACTTT. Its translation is CASSLWGPENSPLHF.

CDR3 in amino acids: CASSATTGTLNTEAFF. As DNA, the CDR3 is TGTGCCAGCAGCGCTACCACAGGAACGCTGAACACTGAAGCTTTCTTT. The rearrangement links TRBV5-6 to TRBJ1-1; possibly TRBD1 for D (5 bases). CDR1 is SGHDT, CDR2 YYEEEE, per germline. The V end was cut by 4 bases, the J end by 0 bases, with 16 bases between. This CDR3 is built from 16 residues.

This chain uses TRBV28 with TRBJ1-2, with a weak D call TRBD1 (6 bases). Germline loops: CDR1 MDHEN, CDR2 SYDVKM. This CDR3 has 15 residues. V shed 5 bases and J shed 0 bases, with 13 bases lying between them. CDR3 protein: CASSPLDSANYGYTF. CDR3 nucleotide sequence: TGTGCCAGCAGTCCCTTGGACAGCGCTAACTATGGCTACACCTTC.

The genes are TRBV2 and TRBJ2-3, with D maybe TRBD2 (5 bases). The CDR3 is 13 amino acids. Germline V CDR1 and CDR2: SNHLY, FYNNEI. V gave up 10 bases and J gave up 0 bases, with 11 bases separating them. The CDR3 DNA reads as TGTGCCACCCAGCGGAGTAGCACAGATACGCAGTATTTT. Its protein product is CATQRSSTDTQYF.

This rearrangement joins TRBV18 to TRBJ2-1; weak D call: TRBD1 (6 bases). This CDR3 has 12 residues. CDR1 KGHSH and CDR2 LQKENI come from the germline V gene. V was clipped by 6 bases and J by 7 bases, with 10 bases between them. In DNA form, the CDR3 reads TGTGCCAGCTCCCTGACAGGTAATGAGCAGTTCTTC. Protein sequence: CASSLTGNEQFF.

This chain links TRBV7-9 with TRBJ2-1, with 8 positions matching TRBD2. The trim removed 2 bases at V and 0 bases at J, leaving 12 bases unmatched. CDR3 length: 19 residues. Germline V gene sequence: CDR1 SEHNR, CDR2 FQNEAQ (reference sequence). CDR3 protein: CASSLSVYGGRSSYNEQFF. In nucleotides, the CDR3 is TGTGCCAGCAGCTTATCCGTTTACGGCGGGAGGAGCTCCTACAATGAGCAGTTCTTC.

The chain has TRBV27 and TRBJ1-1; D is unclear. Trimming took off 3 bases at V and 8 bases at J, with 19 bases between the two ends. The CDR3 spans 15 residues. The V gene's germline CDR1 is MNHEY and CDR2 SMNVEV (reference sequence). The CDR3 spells CASSFGGIQKREAFF. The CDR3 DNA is TGTGCCAGCAGTTTCGGAGGGATACAGAAGCGCGAAGCTTTCTTT.

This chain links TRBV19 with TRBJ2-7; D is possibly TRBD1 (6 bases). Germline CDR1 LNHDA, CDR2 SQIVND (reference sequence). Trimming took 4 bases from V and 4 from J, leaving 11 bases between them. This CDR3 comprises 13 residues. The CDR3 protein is CASSSLQGYEQYF. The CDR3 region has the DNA TGTGCCAGTAGTAGCCTACAGGGTTACGAGCAGTACTTC.

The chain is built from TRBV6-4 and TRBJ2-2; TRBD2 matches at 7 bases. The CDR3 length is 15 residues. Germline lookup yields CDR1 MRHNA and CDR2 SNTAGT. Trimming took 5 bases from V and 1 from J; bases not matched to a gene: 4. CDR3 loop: CASSLAGLNTGELFF. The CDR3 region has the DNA TGTGCCAGCAGTTTAGCGGGCCTGAACACCGGGGAGCTGTTTTTT.

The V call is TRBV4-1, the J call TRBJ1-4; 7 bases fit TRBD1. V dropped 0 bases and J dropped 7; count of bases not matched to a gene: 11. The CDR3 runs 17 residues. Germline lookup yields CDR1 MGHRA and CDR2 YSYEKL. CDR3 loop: CASSQDPLTGFGEKLFF. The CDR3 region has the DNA TGCGCCAGCAGCCAAGATCCTTTGACAGGGTTTGGTGAAAAACTGTTTTTT.

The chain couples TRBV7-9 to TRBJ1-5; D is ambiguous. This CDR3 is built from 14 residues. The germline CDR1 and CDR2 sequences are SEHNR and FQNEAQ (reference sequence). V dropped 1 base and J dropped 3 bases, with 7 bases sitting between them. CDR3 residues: CASSLGQNNQPQHF. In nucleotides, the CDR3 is TGTGCCAGCAGCTTAGGCCAGAACAATCAGCCCCAGCATTTT.

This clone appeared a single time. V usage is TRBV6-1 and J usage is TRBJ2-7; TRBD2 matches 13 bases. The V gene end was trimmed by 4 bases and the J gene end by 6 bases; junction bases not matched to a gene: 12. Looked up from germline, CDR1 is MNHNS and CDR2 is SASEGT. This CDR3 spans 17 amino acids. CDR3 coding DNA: TGTGCCAGCAGTGCGATCCTTACTAGCGGGAGGGCCCGCGAGCAGTACTTC. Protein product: CASSAILTSGRAREQYF.

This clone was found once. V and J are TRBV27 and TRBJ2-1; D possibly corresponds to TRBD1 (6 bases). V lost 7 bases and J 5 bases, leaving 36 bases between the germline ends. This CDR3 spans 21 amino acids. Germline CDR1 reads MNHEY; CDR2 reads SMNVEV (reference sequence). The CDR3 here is CASKRLSQKATRRGRNNEQFF. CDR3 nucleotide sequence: TGTGCCAGCAAGCGACTATCCCAGAAAGCCACCCGCAGGGGCCGTAACAATGAGCAGTTCTTC.